Following are 31 T cell receptor beta chains from one sample sequenced in a study of blood T cell repertoires in COVID-19 (dated by TCRdb to 2019 to 2021). The method behind the library was the immunoSEQ multiplex PCR assay. Not all clones reach the TCRdb copy of this immuneACCESS table, which keeps in-frame sequences only. Checked studies attribute under half of the gap to unresolved V genes and leave the rest unexplained. The sample table holds roughly 150,000 clones, of which approximately 90% were seen once. The ten largest clones add up to approximately 2.1% of the sample. Sequences were obtained from peripheral blood. These receptors all stem from a man aged 45-65 years who had recovered from COVID-19.

V gene TRBV6-2 or TRBV6-3 combines with J gene TRBJ1-1, with TRBD1 identical over 8 bases. V trimming: 6 bases; J trimming: 7 bases; junction bases outside the gene matches: 4. The CDR3 contains 12 residues. Per the germline V gene, CDR1 is MNHEY and CDR2 is SVGEGT. The CDR3 spells CASSHGQGEAFF. CDR3 in DNA: TGTGCCAGCAGCCATGGACAGGGTGAAGCTTTCTTT.

The chain recombines TRBV19 with TRBJ2-7, with 8 bases aligning to TRBD1. The length of the CDR3 is 14 residues. Germline-derived CDR1 and CDR2 are LNHDA and SQIVND (reference sequence). The trim removed 5 bases at V and 5 bases at J, leaving 8 bases unmatched. CDR3 nucleotides: TGTGCCAGTAGTCCCGGACAGGGTAGTAACGAGCAGTACTTC. This encodes CASSPGQGSNEQYF.

V usage is TRBV6-5 and J usage is TRBJ1-4; D unresolved. This CDR3 spans 14 amino acids. Germline CDR1 and CDR2: MNHEY and SVGAGI. V lost 10 bases, J lost 10 bases, and 22 bases lay in between. The CDR3 DNA sequence: TGTGCCACCCTCGGAGTTGCGGGAGGCGTAAAACTGTTTTTT. This gives the protein CATLGVAGGVKLFF.

This chain uses TRBV4-2 with TRBJ2-7; the match to TRBD2 covers 13 bases. The CDR3 length is 14 residues. Trimming at V came to 4 bases and at J to 5 bases, leaving 2 bases not matched to a gene. Germline V gives CDR1 LGHNA, CDR2 YNFKEQ. CDR3 sequence reads: CASSRGLAGDEQYF. The DNA for the CDR3 is TGTGCCAGCAGCCGAGGACTAGCGGGAGACGAGCAGTACTTC.

The chain carries TRBV6-1 and TRBJ1-2; perhaps TRBD1 as D (6 bases). The length of the CDR3 is 13 residues. Germline CDR1 reads MNHNS; CDR2 reads SASEGT. The V end lost 3 bases, the J end lost 7 bases, and 12 bases lay between the germline ends. The CDR3: CASSDTGFRGYTF. As DNA, the CDR3 is TGTGCCAGCAGTGATACAGGGTTTCGTGGCTACACCTTC.

CDR3 amino acids: CASSIVSTGGRNEQFF. The DNA for the CDR3 is TGTGCCAGTAGTATAGTATCGACAGGGGGTAGAAATGAGCAGTTCTTC. J is TRBJ2-1 and V is TRBV19; 9 bases fit TRBD1. The CDR3 totals 16 residues. Germline CDR1 is LNHDA and CDR2 is SQIVND (reference sequence). V trimming: 1 base; J trimming: 7 bases; junction bases outside the gene matches: 8.

V and J are TRBV6-5 and TRBJ1-1; 10 nucleotides match TRBD1. V trimming: 6 bases; J trimming: 4 bases; junction bases outside the gene matches: 8. The length of the CDR3 is 15 residues. Germline lookup yields CDR1 MNHEY and CDR2 SVGAGI. The CDR3 coding sequence is TGTGCCAGCAGCAGGACAGGGGGTGGGAGCACTGAAGCTTTCTTT. Translating it yields CASSRTGGGSTEAFF.

The chain has TRBV10-2 and TRBJ1-2; 10 bases line up with TRBD1. Germline trimming cut 9 bases from V and 5 bases from J; bases unmatched to any gene: 9. Germline V CDR1 and CDR2: WSHSY, SAAADI. The CDR3 is 14 residues long. The CDR3 reads CASGTGDGSYGYTF. The CDR3 DNA sequence: TGCGCCAGTGGGACAGGGGACGGTTCGTATGGCTACACCTTC.

The chain joins TRBV9 to TRBJ1-1, with 8 bases matching TRBD1. CDR3 length: 14 amino acids. CDR1 is SGDLS and CDR2 is YYNGEE in the germline V gene. Trimming removed 0 bases from V and 3 bases from J; junction bases left unmatched: 1. The CDR3, as DNA: TGTGCCAGCAGCGTAGTACAGGGGGACACTGAAGCTTTCTTT. Protein sequence: CASSVVQGDTEAFF.

V gene TRBV14 combines with J gene TRBJ2-7; the match to TRBD1 covers 11 bases. The germline V gene encodes CDR1 SGHDN and CDR2 FVKESK. V lost 5 bases, J lost 5 bases, and 8 bases stayed unmatched. This CDR3 has 15 residues. The CDR3 is CASSFRTGGLNEQYF. CDR3 nucleotides: TGTGCCAGCAGCTTCCGGACAGGGGGCTTAAACGAGCAGTACTTC.

The chain links TRBV30 to TRBJ2-1; 13 bases fit TRBD2. Germline assignment: CDR1 GTSNPN and CDR2 SVGIG (reference sequence). The CDR3 is 15 residues long. V lost 2 bases and J lost 4; bases outside the gene matches: 2. Here the CDR3 reads CAWSWTSGGYNEQFF. The DNA for the CDR3 is TGTGCCTGGAGTTGGACTAGCGGGGGTTACAATGAGCAGTTCTTC.

The V call is TRBV7-2, the J call TRBJ1-4, with TRBD1 matching over 9 bases. The CDR3 is made up of 14 amino acids. Trimming cost V 6 bases and J 8 bases; bases outside gene matches: 7. CDR1 is SGHTA and CDR2 is FQGNSA in the germline V gene. CDR3 in DNA: TGTGCCAGCAGGTCCGACAGGGGGAACGAAAAACTGTTTTTT. Translation: CASRSDRGNEKLFF. Filled out from reference TRBV7-2 and TRBJ1-4, the complete variable domain reads GAGVSQSPSNKVTEKGKDVELRCDPISGHTALYWYRQSLGQGLEFLIYFQGNSAPDKSGLPSDRFSAERTGGSVSTLTIQRTQQEDSAVYLCASRSDRGNEKLFFGSGTQLSVL.

This chain connects TRBV7-2 to TRBJ2-1; TRBD1 matches at 7 bases. The V and J ends lost 3 bases and 0 bases, in that order; junction bases with no gene match: 2. Germline-derived CDR1 and CDR2 are SGHTA and FQGNSA. The CDR3 runs 15 residues. Here the CDR3 reads CASSLDRSSYNEQFF. CDR3 in DNA: TGTGCCAGCAGCTTGGACAGGAGCTCCTACAATGAGCAGTTCTTC.

The chain employs TRBV6-2 or TRBV6-3 and TRBJ2-7; the match to TRBD2 covers 10 bases. The CDR3 contains 14 residues. CDR1 MNHEY and CDR2 SVGEGT come from the germline V gene. V was pared by 5 bases and J by 0 bases, with 1 base of the junction left unmatched. This CDR3 is CASSTSGTSYEQYF. DNA for the CDR3: TGTGCCAGCAGTACTAGCGGGACCTCCTACGAGCAGTACTTC.

The chain joins TRBV3-1 (or the pseudogene TRBV3-2) to TRBJ2-1; 12 nucleotides agree with TRBD2. CDR3 length equals 15 residues. The junction had 0 bases not matched to a gene; V was cut back by 1 base and J by 5 bases. Germline V gives CDR1 LGHDT, CDR2 YNNKEL (reference sequence). The CDR3 DNA reads as TGTGCCAGCAGCCAAGGGACTAGCGGGGACAATGAGCAGTTCTTC. Protein product: CASSQGTSGDNEQFF.

This sequence joins TRBV19 and TRBJ2-7; 10 nucleotides align to TRBD2. J lost 3 bases, V lost 7 bases, and 3 bases had no gene match. The CDR3 contains 13 residues. Germline-derived CDR1 and CDR2 are LNHDA and SQIVND (reference sequence). The CDR3 here is CASKLAGHYEQYF. CDR3 coding DNA: TGTGCCAGTAAACTAGCGGGACACTACGAGCAGTACTTC.

The rearrangement joins TRBV25-1 to TRBJ2-2; D remains unclear. This CDR3 has 13 residues. CDR1 MGHDK and CDR2 SYGVNS come from the germline V gene. Trimming left V 5 bases short and J 9 bases short, with 13 bases between. CDR3 bases: TGTGCCAGCAGTCACCCCAGTCGCCGGGAGCTGTTTTTT. Amino acids: CASSHPSRRELFF. Full variable domain (remainder filled in from reference TRBV25-1 and TRBJ2-2): EADIYQTPRYLVIGTGKKITLECSQTMGHDKMYWYQQDPGMELHLIHYSYGVNSTEKGDLSSESTVSRIRTEHFPLTLESARPSHTSQYLCASSHPSRRELFFGEGSRLTVL.

This clone was observed a few times. This chain connects TRBV5-6 to TRBJ1-1, with TRBD1 identical over 8 bases. The V segment lost 4 bases and the J segment 7 bases; nucleotides outside the gene matches: 12. CDR1 and CDR2 from the germline V gene are SGHDT and YYEEEE. The CDR3 contains 15 residues. CDR3 region: CASSGSQGAWFEAFF. CDR3 nucleotides: TGTGCCAGCAGCGGATCCCAGGGGGCTTGGTTTGAAGCTTTCTTT.

The CDR3 sequence is CAIRGLYNSPLHF. As DNA, the CDR3 is TGTGCCATCAGGGGACTATATAATTCACCCCTCCACTTT. The rearrangement uses TRBV10-3 and TRBJ1-6; perhaps TRBD1 as D (5 bases). V was cut by 6 bases and J by 4 bases, with 7 bases left in between. This CDR3 comprises 13 residues. Germline V CDR1 and CDR2: ENHRY, SYGVKD.

The chain carries TRBV4-3 and TRBJ1-3, with a weak D call TRBD1 (5 bases). This CDR3 is built from 15 residues. With 2 bases removed from V and 0 bases from J, the gap between germline ends came to 8 bases. Germline-derived CDR1 and CDR2 are LGHNA and YSLEER. CDR3 bases: TGCGCCAGCAGCCAACAGGGCTACTCTGGAAACACCATATATTTT. Translation gives CASSQQGYSGNTIYF.

The chain is built from TRBV28 and TRBJ2-3; TRBD2 matches 10 bases. This CDR3 spans 15 amino acids. Germline trimming cut 5 bases from V and 1 base from J; bases unmatched to any gene: 3. Germline lookup yields CDR1 MDHEN and CDR2 SYDVKM. The CDR3 region is CASSQRGGGTDTQYF. The CDR3 nucleotides are TGTGCCAGCAGTCAGCGGGGGGGAGGCACAGATACGCAGTATTTT.

The chain links TRBV5-6 to TRBJ2-7, with a weak D call TRBD2 (7 bases). There are 17 residues in the CDR3. CDR1 is SGHDT and CDR2 is YYEEEE in the germline V gene. Trimming cost V 4 bases and J 6 bases, with 26 bases left between them. The CDR3 spells CASSLVGRGLDSSEQYF. CDR3 sequence (DNA): TGTGCCAGCAGCCTTGTCGGGCGGGGGCTCGATTCTAGCGAGCAGTACTTC.

Only a few counts were recorded for this clone. The chain uses TRBV5-1 and TRBJ2-5; the D gene is possibly TRBD1 (5 bases). Germline CDR1 SGHRS, CDR2 YFSETQ. There are 13 residues in the CDR3. The germline V and J ends were trimmed by 6 bases and 5 bases, with 14 bases remaining between them. In nucleotides, the CDR3 is TGCGCCAGCAAGACAGCCGCTGGGGAGACCCAGTACTTC. It specifies CASKTAAGETQYF.

This clone was seen more than once but under ten times. The chain combines TRBV5-6 with TRBJ2-5; weak D call: TRBD1 (6 bases). Germline CDR1 is SGHDT and CDR2 is YYEEEE. The CDR3 has 13 amino acids. The ends were cut back, 5 bases at V and 5 bases at J, with 13 bases in the middle. CDR3 in DNA: TGTGCCAGCAGGTTACAGGGCGGGGAGACCCAGTACTTC. Its translation: CASRLQGGETQYF.

This chain joins TRBV21-1 and TRBJ2-7; the tabulated D call, TRBD1, remains unverified against the DNA. TRBV21-1 is marked as a pseudogene. This CDR3 has 15 residues. CDR3 sequence reads: CASSKVKGDRSEQYF. For the CDR3, the DNA is TGTGCCAGCAGCAAAGTGAAGGGGGACAGGTCCGAGCAGTACTTC.

This chain uses TRBV5-4 with TRBJ1-2; D perhaps matches TRBD1 (6 bases). This CDR3 comprises 12 residues. Trimming cost V 4 bases and J 4 bases, with 8 bases left between them. The germline gives CDR1 SGHNT, CDR2 YYREEE (reference sequence). The CDR3 DNA reads TGTGCCAGCAGCCGGGACACCTATGGCTACACCTTC. This encodes CASSRDTYGYTF.

The chain recombines TRBV7-6 with TRBJ2-1, with TRBD2 matching over 10 bases. The CDR3 is 15 amino acids. Germline V gives CDR1 SGHVS, CDR2 FNYEAQ. Trimming removed 5 bases from V and 5 bases from J; junction bases left unmatched: 6. This CDR3 reads CASSPAAGGHNEQFF. DNA for the CDR3: TGTGCCAGCAGCCCCGCAGCGGGGGGGCACAATGAGCAGTTCTTC. The full variable domain, with the rest looked up from reference TRBV7-6 and TRBJ2-1, is GAGVSQSPRYKVTKRGQDVALRCDPISGHVSLYWYRQALGQGPEFLTYFNYEAQQDKSGLPNDRFSAERPEGSISTLTIQRTEQRDSAMYRCASSPAAGGHNEQFFGPGTRLTVL.

The V call is TRBV6-5, the J call TRBJ2-1, with 8 bases lining up with TRBD2. The CDR3 consists of 15 residues. The germline CDR1 and CDR2 sequences are MNHEY and SVGAGI. Germline trimming cut 8 bases from V and 8 bases from J; bases unmatched to any gene: 14. This chain's CDR3 is CASSPSSSGMHEQFF. In DNA, the CDR3 is TGTGCCAGCTCCCCAAGTAGTAGCGGGATGCATGAGCAGTTCTTC.

The chain combines TRBV7-2 with TRBJ1-1; possibly TRBD1 for D (5 bases). V shed 7 bases and J shed 3 bases, with 18 bases lying between them. Germline lookup yields CDR1 SGHTA and CDR2 FQGNSA. The CDR3 has 15 amino acids. As DNA, the CDR3 is TGTGCCAGCACCCCAGTAAGGGGCAGGGACACTGAAGCTTTCTTT. Its protein is CASTPVRGRDTEAFF. Full variable domain (missing parts from reference TRBV7-2 and TRBJ1-1): GAGVSQSPSNKVTEKGKDVELRCDPISGHTALYWYRQSLGQGLEFLIYFQGNSAPDKSGLPSDRFSAERTGGSVSTLTIQRTQQEDSAVYLCASTPVRGRDTEAFFGQGTRLTVV.

The rearrangement joins TRBV29-1 to TRBJ1-2; D is possibly TRBD1 (6 bases). This CDR3 spans 14 amino acids. V shed 3 bases and J shed 4 bases, with 15 bases lying between them. The V gene's germline CDR1 is SQVTM and CDR2 ANQGSEA. CDR3 in DNA: TGCAGCGTTGAGAACTACCTGACAGGCTATGGCTACACCTTC. Translation gives CSVENYLTGYGYTF.

The V and J genes are TRBV12-2 and TRBJ1-6; no check of the table's D call, TRBD1, against the DNA was made. TRBV12-2 is reported as a pseudogene. The length of the CDR3 is 19 residues. The CDR3 bases are TGTGCAAGTCGCTTAGCCACGTGGGGGGACAGGCCAAGAGAGTCACCCCTCCACTTT. It codes for CASRLATWGDRPRESPLHF.